The text below deals with one T cell receptor (beta chain). The entry originates in a study of PD-L1 blockade in urothelial cancer. Profiling relied on immunoSEQ multiplex PCR, and the TCRdb table lists in-frame clones only, not all of them. This table holds about 100,000 clones, around 85% found once. Germline V gene lookup returns CDR1 MDHEN and CDR2 SYDVKM. The CDR3 sequence is 16 residues long. Trimming removed 10 bases at V and 5 bases at J, with 24 bases between. Sequenced here: PBMCs, sampled around atezolizumab (anti-PD-L1) treatment. The sequence derives from a man aged 50-60 years with urothelial cancer. The chain combines TRBV28 with TRBJ1-5; perhaps TRBD1 as D (6 bases). The CDR3 loop reads CATPGGSRLRHQPQHF. The CDR3, as DNA: TGTGCCACCCCTGGGGGCTCTCGACTGCGGCATCAGCCCCAGCATTTT.